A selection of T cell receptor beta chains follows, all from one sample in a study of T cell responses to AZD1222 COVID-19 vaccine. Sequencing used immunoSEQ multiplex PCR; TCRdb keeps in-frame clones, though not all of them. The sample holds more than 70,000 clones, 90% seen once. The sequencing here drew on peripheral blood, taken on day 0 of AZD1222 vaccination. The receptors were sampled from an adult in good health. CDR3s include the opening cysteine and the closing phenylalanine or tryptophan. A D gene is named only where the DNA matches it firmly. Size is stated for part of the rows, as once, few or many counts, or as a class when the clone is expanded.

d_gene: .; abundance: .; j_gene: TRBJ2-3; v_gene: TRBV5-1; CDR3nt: TGCGCCAGCAGCTTGGCTACAGGGATGGATACGCAGTATTTT; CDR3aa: CASSLATGMDTQYF
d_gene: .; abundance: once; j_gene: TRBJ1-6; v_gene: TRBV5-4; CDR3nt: TGTGCCAGCAGTGCCGACAGGCTTAATTCACCCCTCCACTTT; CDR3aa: CASSADRLNSPLHF
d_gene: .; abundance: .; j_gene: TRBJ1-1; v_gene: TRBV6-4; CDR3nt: TGTGCCAGCAGTGACTCGTTGGGGGAAGCTTTCTTT; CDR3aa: CASSDSLGEAFF
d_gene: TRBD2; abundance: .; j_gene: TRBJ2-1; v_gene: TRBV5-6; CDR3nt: TGTGCCAGCAGCTTGGCCAAAGCGGGAGTTAGGAATGAGCAGTTCTTC; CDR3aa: CASSLAKAGVRNEQFF
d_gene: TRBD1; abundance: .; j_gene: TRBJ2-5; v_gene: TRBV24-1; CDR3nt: TGTGCCACCAGTGATAGGGACAGGGGCCGGGAGACCCAGTACTTC; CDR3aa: CATSDRDRGRETQYF
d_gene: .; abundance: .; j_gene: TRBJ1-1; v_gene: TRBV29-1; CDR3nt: TGCAGCGCAACCGCCCTTTCGGGGTCTGAAGCTTTCTTT; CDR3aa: CSATALSGSEAFF
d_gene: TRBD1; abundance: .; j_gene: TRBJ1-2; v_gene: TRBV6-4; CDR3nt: TGTGCCAGCAGTGTGGACAGGTCTAACTATGGCTACACCTTC; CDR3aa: CASSVDRSNYGYTF
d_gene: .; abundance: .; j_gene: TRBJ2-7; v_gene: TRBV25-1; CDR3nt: TGTGCCAGCACCGCGCGGGACAGATACTACGAGCAGTACTTC; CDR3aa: CASTARDRYYEQYF
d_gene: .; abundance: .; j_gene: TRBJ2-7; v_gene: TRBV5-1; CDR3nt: TGCGCCAGCAGCTTAGACACCCTAACCTACGAGCAGTACTTC; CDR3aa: CASSLDTLTYEQYF
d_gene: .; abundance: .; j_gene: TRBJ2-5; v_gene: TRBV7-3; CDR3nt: TGTGCCAGCAGCCCTGACAGGCAACAAGAGACCCAGTACTTC; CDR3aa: CASSPDRQQETQYF
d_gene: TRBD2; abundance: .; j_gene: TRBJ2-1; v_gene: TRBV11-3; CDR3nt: TGTGCCAGCAGCTTAGGATTAGCGGGAGGGATATATGAGCAGTTCTTC; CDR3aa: CASSLGLAGGIYEQFF
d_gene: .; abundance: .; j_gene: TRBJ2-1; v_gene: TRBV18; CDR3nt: TGTGCCAGCTCACCGGGGACCGGAATTGACAATGAGCAGTTCTTC; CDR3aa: CASSPGTGIDNEQFF
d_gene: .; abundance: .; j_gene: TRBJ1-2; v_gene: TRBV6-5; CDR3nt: TGTGCCAGCAGCACAATCCAAAACTATGGCTACACCTTC; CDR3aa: CASSTIQNYGYTF
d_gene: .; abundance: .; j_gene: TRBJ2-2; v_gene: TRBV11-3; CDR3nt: TGTGCCAGCAGCTTAGTTGACAGTACCGGGGAGCTGTTTTTT; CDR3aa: CASSLVDSTGELFF
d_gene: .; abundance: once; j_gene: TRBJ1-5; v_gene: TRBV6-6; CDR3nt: TGTGCCAGTCGGGACCTGCAACAGCCCCAGCATTTT; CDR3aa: CASRDLQQPQHF
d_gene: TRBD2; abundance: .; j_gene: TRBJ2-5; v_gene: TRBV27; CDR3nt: TGTGCCAGTCGTGGGTCCGCGGGGGTCGGCACCCAGTACTTC; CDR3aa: CASRGSAGVGTQYF
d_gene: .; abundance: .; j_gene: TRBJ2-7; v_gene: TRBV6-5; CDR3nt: TGTGCCAGCAGTTATTCGGGACACCCCCTCGAGCAGTACTTC; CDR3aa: CASSYSGHPLEQYF
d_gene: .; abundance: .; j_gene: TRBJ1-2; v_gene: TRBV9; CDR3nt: TGTGCCAGCAGGGGAAACTATGGCTACACCTTC; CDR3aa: CASRGNYGYTF
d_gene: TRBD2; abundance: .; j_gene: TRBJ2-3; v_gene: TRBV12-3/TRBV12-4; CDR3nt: TGTGCCAGCAGCGTACTAGCGGGGGGTACGCAGTATTTT; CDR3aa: CASSVLAGGTQYF
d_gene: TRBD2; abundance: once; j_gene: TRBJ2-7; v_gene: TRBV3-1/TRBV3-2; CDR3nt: TGTGCCAGCAGCCAAGGAGGGAGGGCCGGTGAGCAGTACTTC; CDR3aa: CASSQGGRAGEQYF
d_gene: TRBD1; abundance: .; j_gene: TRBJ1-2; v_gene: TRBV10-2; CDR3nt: TGCGCCAGCAGTGAGGGGGACAGTGGCTACACCTTC; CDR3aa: CASSEGDSGYTF
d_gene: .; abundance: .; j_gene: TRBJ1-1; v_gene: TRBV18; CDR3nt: TGTGCCAGCTCACCGGGACCCTTGAACACTGAAGCTTTCTTT; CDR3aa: CASSPGPLNTEAFF
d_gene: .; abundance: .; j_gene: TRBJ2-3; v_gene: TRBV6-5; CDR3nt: TGTGCCAGCAGCCAGGGGTCGGGCACAGATACGCAGTATTTT; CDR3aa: CASSQGSGTDTQYF
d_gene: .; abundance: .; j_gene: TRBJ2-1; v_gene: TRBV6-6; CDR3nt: TGTGCCAGCAGTTACGCGCAGGGCGGTACTGAGCAGTTCTTC; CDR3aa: CASSYAQGGTEQFF
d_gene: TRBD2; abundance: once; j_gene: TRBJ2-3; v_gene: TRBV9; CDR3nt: TGTGCCAGCAGCCCAGGGGGTAGCGGGAGATATACGCAGTATTTT; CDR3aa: CASSPGGSGRYTQYF
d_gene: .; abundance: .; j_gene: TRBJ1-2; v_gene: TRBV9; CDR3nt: TGTGCCAGCAGCGTAAGCACAGGGACGGACTATGGCTACACCTTC; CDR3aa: CASSVSTGTDYGYTF
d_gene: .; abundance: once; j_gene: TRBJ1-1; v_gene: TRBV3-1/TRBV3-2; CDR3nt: TGTGCCAGCAGCCAAGAGCCTAACTTTGCCTCCACTGAAGCTTTCTTT; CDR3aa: CASSQEPNFASTEAFF
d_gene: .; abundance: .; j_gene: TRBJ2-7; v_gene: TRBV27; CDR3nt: TGTGCCAGCAGTTTATCGAGGACAAGTAGGTCCTACGAGCAGTACTTC; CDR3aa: CASSLSRTSRSYEQYF
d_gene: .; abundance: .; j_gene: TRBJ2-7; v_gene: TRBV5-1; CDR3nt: TGCGCCAGCAGCTCCCTGTCGGCAGGCTACGAGCAGTACTTC; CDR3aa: CASSSLSAGYEQYF
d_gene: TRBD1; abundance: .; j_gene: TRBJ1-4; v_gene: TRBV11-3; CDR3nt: TGTGCCAGCAGCCCGAGGGACAGCGAAAAACTGTTTTTT; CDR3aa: CASSPRDSEKLFF
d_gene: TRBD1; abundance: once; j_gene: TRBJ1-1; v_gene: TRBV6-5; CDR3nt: TGTGCCAGCAGCCTCGACAGGGGCTTTACTGAAGCTTTCTTT; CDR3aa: CASSLDRGFTEAFF
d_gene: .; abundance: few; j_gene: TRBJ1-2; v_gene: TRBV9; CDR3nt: TGTGCCAGCAGCTCTTACAGAGATGGCTACACCTTC; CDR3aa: CASSSYRDGYTF